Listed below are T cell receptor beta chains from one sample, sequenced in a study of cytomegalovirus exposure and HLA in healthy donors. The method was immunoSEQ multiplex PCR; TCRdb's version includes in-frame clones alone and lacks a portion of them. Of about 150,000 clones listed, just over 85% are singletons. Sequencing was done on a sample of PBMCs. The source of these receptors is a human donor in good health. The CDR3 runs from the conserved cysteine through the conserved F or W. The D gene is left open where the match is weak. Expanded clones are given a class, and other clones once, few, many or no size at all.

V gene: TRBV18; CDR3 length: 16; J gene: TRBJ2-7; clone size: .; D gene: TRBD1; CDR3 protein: CASSPPGTANPHEQYF; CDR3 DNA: TGTGCCAGCTCACCACCCGGGACAGCTAATCCCCACGAGCAGTACTTC
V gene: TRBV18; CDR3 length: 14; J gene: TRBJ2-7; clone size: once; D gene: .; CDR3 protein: CASSPGLNDGEQYF; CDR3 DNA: TGTGCCAGCTCACCGGGCCTAAACGACGGCGAGCAGTACTTC
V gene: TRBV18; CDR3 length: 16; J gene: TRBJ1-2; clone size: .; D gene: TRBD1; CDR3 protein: CASSPFRGLAGYGYTF; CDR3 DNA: TGTGCCAGCTCACCATTTAGGGGGCTCGCTGGCTATGGCTACACCTTC
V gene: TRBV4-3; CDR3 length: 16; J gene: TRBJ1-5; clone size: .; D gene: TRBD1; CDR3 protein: CASSTRTGERPSPQHF; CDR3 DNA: TGCGCCAGCAGCACCCGGACAGGGGAACGACCGAGTCCCCAGCATTTT
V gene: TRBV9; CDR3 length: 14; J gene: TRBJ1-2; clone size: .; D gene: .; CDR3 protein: CASSTREADYGYTF; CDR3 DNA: TGTGCCAGCAGCACCAGGGAGGCGGACTATGGCTACACCTTC
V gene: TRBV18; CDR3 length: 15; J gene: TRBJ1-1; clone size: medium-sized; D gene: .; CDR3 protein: CASCNQLALNTEAFF; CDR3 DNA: TGTGCCAGCTGTAACCAATTAGCCTTGAACACTGAAGCTTTCTTT
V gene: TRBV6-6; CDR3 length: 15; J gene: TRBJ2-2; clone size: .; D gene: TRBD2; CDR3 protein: CASSYRGVRAGELFF; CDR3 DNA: TGTGCCAGCAGTTATCGGGGGGTTCGAGCCGGGGAGCTGTTTTTT
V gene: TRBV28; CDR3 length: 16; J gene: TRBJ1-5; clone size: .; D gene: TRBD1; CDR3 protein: CASSMQGAPGNQPQHF; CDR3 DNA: TGTGCCAGCAGTATGCAGGGGGCGCCCGGCAATCAGCCCCAGCATTTT
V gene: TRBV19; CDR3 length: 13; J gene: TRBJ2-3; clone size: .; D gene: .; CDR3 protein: CASSIRFTDTQYF; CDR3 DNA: TGTGCCAGTAGTATACGGTTTACAGATACGCAGTATTTT
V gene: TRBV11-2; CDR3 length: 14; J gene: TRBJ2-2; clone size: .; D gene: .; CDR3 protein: CASSVGYNTGELFF; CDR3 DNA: TGTGCCAGCAGCGTGGGCTATAACACCGGGGAGCTGTTTTTT
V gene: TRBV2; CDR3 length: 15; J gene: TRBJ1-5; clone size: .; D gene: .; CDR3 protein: CASSPDSGGGQPQHF; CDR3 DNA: TGTGCCAGCAGTCCAGACAGCGGGGGAGGGCAGCCCCAGCATTTT
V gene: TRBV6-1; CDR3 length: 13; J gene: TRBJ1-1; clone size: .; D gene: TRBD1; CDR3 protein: CASVLTGPLKHFF; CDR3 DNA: TGTGCCAGTGTCCTGACAGGGCCACTGAAGCATTTCTTT
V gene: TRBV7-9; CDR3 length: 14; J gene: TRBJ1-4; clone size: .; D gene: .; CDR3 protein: CASSLGVANEKLFF; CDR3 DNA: TGTGCCAGCAGCTTGGGAGTAGCTAATGAAAAACTGTTTTTT
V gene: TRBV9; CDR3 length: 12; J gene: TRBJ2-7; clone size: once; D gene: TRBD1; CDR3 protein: CASGTGNYEQYF; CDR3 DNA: TGTGCCAGCGGGACAGGGAACTACGAGCAGTACTTC
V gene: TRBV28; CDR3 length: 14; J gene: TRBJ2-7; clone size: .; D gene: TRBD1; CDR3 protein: CASSADRGLGEQYF; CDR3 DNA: TGTGCCAGCAGTGCCGACAGGGGGCTGGGGGAGCAGTACTTC
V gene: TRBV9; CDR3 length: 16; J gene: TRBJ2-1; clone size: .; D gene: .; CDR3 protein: CASSVVSGLSYNEQFF; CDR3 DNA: TGTGCCAGCAGCGTAGTAAGCGGCCTCTCCTACAATGAGCAGTTCTTC
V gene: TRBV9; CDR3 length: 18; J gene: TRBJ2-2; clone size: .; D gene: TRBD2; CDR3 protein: CASSVETGGRKNTGELFF; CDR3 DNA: TGTGCCAGCAGCGTAGAAACGGGGGGGCGCAAGAACACCGGGGAGCTGTTTTTT
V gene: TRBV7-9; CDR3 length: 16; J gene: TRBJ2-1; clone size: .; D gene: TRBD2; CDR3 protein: CASSLVGGRRYNEQFF; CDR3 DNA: TGTGCCAGCAGCTTAGTAGGCGGGAGAAGATACAATGAGCAGTTCTTC
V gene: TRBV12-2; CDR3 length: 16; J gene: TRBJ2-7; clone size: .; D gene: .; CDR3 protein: CASRLERTSGDHEQYF; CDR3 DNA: TGTGCAAGTCGCTTGGAGAGGACTAGCGGGGACCACGAGCAGTACTTC
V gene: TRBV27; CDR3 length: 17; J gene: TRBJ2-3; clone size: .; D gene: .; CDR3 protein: CASSFRGRERGGDTQYF; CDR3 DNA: .
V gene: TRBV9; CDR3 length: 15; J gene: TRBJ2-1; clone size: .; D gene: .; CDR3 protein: CASSAQGGTYNEQFF; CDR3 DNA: TGTGCCAGCAGCGCCCAGGGGGGAACCTACAATGAGCAGTTCTTC
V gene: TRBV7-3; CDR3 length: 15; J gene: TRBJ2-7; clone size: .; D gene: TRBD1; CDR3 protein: CASSLGTGLSYEQYF; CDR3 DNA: TGTGCCAGCAGCCTCGGGACAGGGCTGTCCTACGAGCAGTACTTC
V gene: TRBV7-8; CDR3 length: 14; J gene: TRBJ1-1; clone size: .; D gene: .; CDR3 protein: CASSTPTGNTEAFF; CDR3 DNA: TGTGCCAGCAGCACCCCGACAGGGAACACTGAAGCTTTCTTT
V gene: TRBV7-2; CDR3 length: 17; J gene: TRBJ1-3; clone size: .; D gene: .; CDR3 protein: CASTPGRGWGSGNTIYF; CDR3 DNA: TGTGCCAGCACCCCGGGGCGGGGCTGGGGGTCTGGAAACACCATATATTTT
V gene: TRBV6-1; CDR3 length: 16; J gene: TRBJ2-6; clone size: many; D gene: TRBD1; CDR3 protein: CASSDGTGNGANVLTF; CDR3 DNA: TGTGCCAGCAGTGACGGGACAGGTAATGGGGCCAACGTCCTGACTTTC
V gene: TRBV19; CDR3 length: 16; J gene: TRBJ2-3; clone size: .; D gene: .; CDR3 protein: CASSIDLGFGTDTQYF; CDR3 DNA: TGTGCCAGTAGTATCGACCTAGGCTTCGGCACAGATACGCAGTATTTT
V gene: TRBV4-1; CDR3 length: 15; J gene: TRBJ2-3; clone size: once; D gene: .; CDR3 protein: CASSLSRFGEDTQYF; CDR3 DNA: TGCGCCAGCAGCCTCAGTCGGTTCGGGGAAGATACGCAGTATTTT
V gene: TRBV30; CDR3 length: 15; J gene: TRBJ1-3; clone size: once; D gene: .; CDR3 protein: CAWSGGESSGNTIYF; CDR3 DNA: TGTGCCTGGAGCGGAGGGGAGTCCTCTGGAAACACCATATATTTT
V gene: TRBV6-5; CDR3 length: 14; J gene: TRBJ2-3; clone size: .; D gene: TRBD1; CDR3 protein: CASTDRGGSHTQYF; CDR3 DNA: TGTGCCAGCACAGACAGGGGAGGATCCCATACGCAGTATTTT
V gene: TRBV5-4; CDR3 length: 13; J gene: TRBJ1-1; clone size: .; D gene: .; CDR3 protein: CASSLQLNTEAFF; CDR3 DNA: TGTGCCAGCAGCTTGCAGTTGAACACTGAAGCTTTCTTT
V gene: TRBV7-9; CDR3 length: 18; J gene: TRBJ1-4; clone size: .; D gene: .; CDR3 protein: CASSLGNRKSATNEKLFF; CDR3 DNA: TGTGCCAGCAGCTTAGGAAACAGGAAGTCGGCAACTAATGAAAAACTGTTTTTT
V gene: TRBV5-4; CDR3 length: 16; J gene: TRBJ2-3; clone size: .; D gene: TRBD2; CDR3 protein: CASSRLAGVNTDTQYF; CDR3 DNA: TGTGCCAGCAGCCGACTAGCGGGGGTGAACACAGATACGCAGTATTTT
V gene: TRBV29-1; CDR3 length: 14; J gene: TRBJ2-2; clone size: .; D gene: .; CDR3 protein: CSVVKGGNTGELFF; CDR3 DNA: TGCAGCGTTGTAAAGGGAGGGAACACCGGGGAGCTGTTTTTT